Following are 13 T cell receptor beta chains from one sample sequenced in a study of cytomegalovirus exposure and HLA in healthy donors. Produced via immunoSEQ multiplex PCR; TCRdb's table is partial and in-frame only. The table includes 68,000 or so clones, approximately 88% detected once. Sequencing was performed on PBMCs. These receptors were collected from a woman under 30 in good health and CMV-seronegative.

The V call is TRBV7-9, the J call TRBJ2-5; 12 bases fit TRBD2. This CDR3 has 16 residues. Trimming cost V 1 base and J 3 bases; bases outside gene matches: 3. Germline CDR1 and CDR2: SEHNR and FQNEAQ (reference sequence). The CDR3 sequence: CASSLGTSGTKETQYF. CDR3 sequence (DNA): TGTGCCAGCAGCTTAGGGACTAGCGGGACTAAAGAGACCCAGTACTTC.

The chain uses TRBV5-1 and TRBJ1-1; D may be TRBD1 (6 bases). V lost 5 bases and J lost 0, with 14 bases in between. The CDR3 consists of 15 residues. CDR1 and CDR2 from the germline V gene are SGHRS and YFSETQ. CDR3 sequence reads: CASRDSDSLNTEAFF. CDR3 bases: TGCGCCAGCAGAGACTCGGACAGCCTGAACACTGAAGCTTTCTTT.

This sequence joins TRBV6-5 and TRBJ1-4; no firm D call. Trimming shortened V by 5 bases and J by 0 bases, and 7 bases separated the two germline ends. Germline CDR1 MNHEY, CDR2 SVGAGI. The CDR3 runs to 14 residues. The CDR3 nucleotides read TGTGCCAGCAGTCACAGAGCAACTAATGAAAAACTGTTTTTT. Its protein product is CASSHRATNEKLFF.

CDR3 residues: CASSPLTGLSNQPQHF. The CDR3 DNA reads as TGTGCCAGCTCACCACTAACAGGGCTTAGCAATCAGCCCCAGCATTTT. The chain recombines TRBV18 with TRBJ1-5, with D tentatively TRBD1 (6 bases). This CDR3 has 16 amino acids. Trimming removed 1 base from V and 0 bases from J, with 10 bases in between. The germline V gene has CDR1 KGHSH and CDR2 LQKENI.

This chain joins TRBV27 and TRBJ2-5; 7 nucleotides line up with TRBD2. Germline assignment: CDR1 MNHEY and CDR2 SMNVEV (reference sequence). Trimming cost V 8 bases and J 6 bases; bases outside gene matches: 12. The CDR3 is 14 amino acids. DNA of the CDR3: TGTGCCAGCGGCCAGACTAGCTCGGCCCAGACCCAGTACTTC. Translated, it gives CASGQTSSAQTQYF.

The chain combines TRBV30 with TRBJ1-4; D ambiguous. Germline CDR1 is GTSNPN and CDR2 is SVGIG (reference sequence). The CDR3 is made up of 13 amino acids. V lost 5 bases and J 8 bases, leaving 15 bases between the germline ends. The CDR3 loop reads CAWQVPSGEKLFF. In DNA form, the CDR3 reads TGTGCCTGGCAAGTACCTTCGGGGGAAAAACTGTTTTTT.

The V and J genes are TRBV30 and TRBJ2-5, with TRBD2 matching 11 bases. CDR3 size: 15 residues. Germline CDR1 reads GTSNPN; CDR2 reads SVGIG (reference sequence). V gave up 2 bases and J gave up 4 bases; unmatched junction bases: 6. The CDR3 loop reads CAWSSQLAGGETQYF. The CDR3 nucleotides read TGTGCCTGGAGTTCACAGCTAGCGGGAGGAGAGACCCAGTACTTC.

This chain uses TRBV6-6 with TRBJ2-7; D call uncertain. The V gene's germline CDR1 is MNHNY and CDR2 SVGAGI (reference sequence). This CDR3 region has 13 residues. The ends were cut back, 2 bases at V and 3 bases at J, with 8 bases in the middle. The DNA for the CDR3 is TGTGCCAGCAGTTACAGCTTTGTCTACGAGCAGTACTTC. Translating gives CASSYSFVYEQYF.

V gene TRBV28 combines with J gene TRBJ1-1, with TRBD1 identical over 8 bases. The CDR3 spans 14 residues. The V segment lost 5 bases and the J segment 1 base; nucleotides outside the gene matches: 3. Per the germline V gene, CDR1 is MDHEN and CDR2 is SYDVKM. The CDR3 nucleotides are TGTGCCAGCAGTAAGGGACAGGCGAACACTGAAGCTTTCTTT. It specifies CASSKGQANTEAFF.

This clone was observed once. V gene TRBV7-2 combines with J gene TRBJ1-5; D is unclear. Germline values: CDR1 SGHTA, CDR2 FQGNSA. The CDR3 runs to 13 residues. The V gene lost 3 bases and the J gene lost 9 bases, with 12 bases spanning the gap. The CDR3 region has the DNA TGTGCCAGCAGCTTGGAGGTAGCAGTGCCCCAGCATTTT. Translated, it gives CASSLEVAVPQHF.

The DNA of the CDR3 is TGTGCCAGCAGCCAACAGGGGAGTTGGGACCACTCTGGGGCCAACGTCCTGACTTTC. Translation gives CASSQQGSWDHSGANVLTF. J is TRBJ2-6 and V is TRBV7-9; 7 bases are shared with TRBD1. J gave up 0 bases and V 5 bases, and 13 bases lay outside the gene matches. CDR1 is SEHNR and CDR2 is FQNEAQ in the germline V gene (reference sequence). CDR3 length: 19 residues.

The rearrangement joins TRBV7-9 to TRBJ2-7; 8 nucleotides agree with TRBD2. The CDR3 has 15 amino acids. CDR1 SEHNR and CDR2 FQNEAQ come from the germline V gene (reference sequence). The V segment lost 5 bases and the J segment 2 bases; nucleotides outside the gene matches: 8. The CDR3: CASSPRLANAYEQYF. The CDR3 region has the DNA TGTGCCAGCAGCCCGAGACTAGCGAACGCCTACGAGCAGTACTTC. Full variable domain (rest looked up from reference TRBV7-9 and TRBJ2-7): DTGVSQNPRHKITKRGQNVTFRCDPISEHNRLYWYRQTLGQGPEFLTYFQNEAQLEKSRLLSDRFSAERPKGSFSTLEIQRTEQGDSAMYLCASSPRLANAYEQYFGPGTRLTVT.

The V and J genes are TRBV30 and TRBJ1-5; 8 bases align to TRBD1. The CDR3 contains 13 residues. The V gene end was trimmed by 4 bases and the J gene end by 5 bases; junction bases not matched to a gene: 4. CDR1 and CDR2 from the germline V gene are GTSNPN and SVGIG (reference sequence). CDR3 DNA sequence: TGTGCCTGGACCCCAGGGGGCGATCAGCCCCAGCATTTT. Its protein product is CAWTPGGDQPQHF.